This entry lists 22 T cell receptor beta chains sequenced from one sample in a study of tumor and adjacent non-tumor tissue in lung cancer. TCRbeta libraries were built with three rounds of nested PCR, modified from ARM-PCR. One entry per CDR3 protein results from TCRdb running MiXCR on the multiplex PCR reads. The sample includes tens of thousands of distinct CDR3 sequences, approximately 68% of them seen just once. No cell sorting was done before RNA was extracted from the tissue. The normal lung tissue was taken more than 3 cm from the tumor edge. The sample comprised distant non-tumor lung tissue. The receptors shown here come from a woman aged 50 to 60 with non-small cell lung cancer.

Remarks on this clonotype: A read error is likely, as this CDR3 ends without the conserved phenylalanine or tryptophan. The chain has TRBV12-3 or TRBV12-4 and TRBJ2-7; D is uncertain. This CDR3 comprises 12 residues. Trimming removed 5 bases at V and 7 bases at J, with 12 bases between. The CDR3 protein is CASSRKLGEQYL. In nucleotides, the CDR3 is TGTGCCAGCAGTCGAAAGCTCGGGGAGCAGTACTTA.

Notes on this clonotype: This sequence may be a read error, since a much larger clone differs from it by one base. The CDR3 end shows no conserved phenylalanine or tryptophan, and so a read error is likely. The CDR3 sequence: CASSSWGTGELFL. CDR3 nucleotides: TGTGCCAGCAGTTCTTGGGGGACCGGGGAGCTGTTTCTT. The V call is TRBV6-1, the J call TRBJ2-2; the D call may be TRBD1 or TRBD2 (5 bases each). V was pared by 5 bases and J by 5 bases, with 9 bases between. Germline V gene sequence: CDR1 MNHNS, CDR2 SASEGT. The CDR3 extends over 13 amino acids.

The V gene is TRBV29-1, the J gene TRBJ1-1, with D uncertain. Between the trimmed V and J ends, which lost 6 bases and 0 bases, there was a span of 14 bases. The length of the CDR3 is 14 residues. Per the germline V gene, CDR1 is SQVTM and CDR2 is ANQGSEA. The CDR3 sequence is CSVGVVDMNTEAFF. DNA of the CDR3: TGCAGCGTCGGGGTAGTTGATATGAACACTGAAGCTTTCTTT.

Remarks on this clonotype: Since a much larger clone is just one base distant, this may be a read error. CDR3 amino acids: CASSYSARGDYTGELFF. In DNA, the CDR3 is TGTGCCAGCAGTTACTCTGCCAGGGGGGATTACACCGGGGAGCTGTTTTTT. The chain recombines TRBV6-5 with TRBJ2-2, with D possibly TRBD1 on 7 matching bases. V gave up 0 bases and J gave up 3 bases, with 14 bases separating them. This CDR3 has 17 residues. Germline values: CDR1 MNHEY, CDR2 SVGAGI.

Worth noting for this clonotype: The germline gene is not matched at one end of the junction; a read error may be the cause. In nucleotides, the CDR3 is TGTACCAGCAGCTTAGTAGGCTTTTCTGAAGCTTTCTTT. Translating gives CTSSLVGFSEAFF. This sequence joins TRBV13 and TRBJ1-1; D gene ambiguous. CDR3 length equals 13 residues. Germline V gene data show CDR1 as PRHDT and CDR2 as FYEKMQ (reference sequence). Using reference TRBV13 and TRBJ1-1 for the parts outside the CDR3, the full variable domain is AAGVIQSPRHLIKEKRETATLKCYPIPRHDTVYWYQQGPGQDPQFLISFYEKMQSDKGSIPDRFSAQQFSDYHSELNMSSLELGDSALYFCTSSLVGFSEAFFGQGTRLTVV.

This clonotype occurred many times. The V and J genes are TRBV28 and TRBJ2-1; TRBD1 matches 7 bases. CDR1 and CDR2 from the germline V gene are MDHEN and SYDVKM. The CDR3 extends over 14 amino acids. Losses at the gene ends were 7 bases for V and 3 bases for J; bases not matched to a gene: 6. CDR3 loop: CASNPGQHYNEQFF. The CDR3 DNA reads as TGTGCCAGCAATCCGGGACAGCACTACAATGAGCAGTTCTTC.

This chain links TRBV7-8 with TRBJ2-3, with 7 bases matching TRBD2. J lost 1 base, V lost 0 bases, and 16 bases had no gene match. The length of the CDR3 is 20 residues. Germline V lookup: CDR1 SGHVS, CDR2 FQNEAQ. CDR3 protein: CASSLALMGAGVAGTDTQYF. In DNA, the CDR3 is TGTGCCAGCAGCTTAGCGTTAATGGGCGCGGGAGTAGCGGGCACAGATACGCAGTATTTT.

Regarding this clonotype: Without the conserved terminal phenylalanine or tryptophan, this CDR3 likely stems from a read error. The chain uses TRBV5-5 and TRBJ2-7; 7 positions agree with TRBD1. CDR3 length: 14 amino acids. Looked up from germline, CDR1 is SGHKS and CDR2 is YYEKEE (reference sequence). J lost 3 bases, V lost 5 bases, and 8 bases had no gene match. CDR3 sequence: CASRFGDRVYEQYL. The CDR3 DNA is TGTGCCAGCAGATTTGGAGACAGGGTCTACGAGCAGTACCTC.

With respect to this clonotype: A junction end diverges from the germline sequence, so it may reflect a read error. The chain uses TRBV11-2 and TRBJ2-7; 8 positions match TRBD2. The V gene's germline CDR1 is SGHAT and CDR2 FQNNGV. This CDR3 contains 16 residues. CDR3 coding DNA: TGTGCCAGCAGCCCAATGACTAGCGAGATCTCCTACGAACAGTACTTC. This sequence encodes CASSPMTSEISYEQYF.

The chain recombines TRBV18 with TRBJ2-5; no definite D call. Germline CDR1 and CDR2: KGHSH and LQKENI. This CDR3 contains 13 residues. V lost 6 bases and J 5 bases, leaving 13 bases between the germline ends. In DNA form, the CDR3 reads TGTGCCAGCTCTCCCGGAAATCGGGAGACCCAGTACTTC. It encodes CASSPGNRETQYF.

This clonotype was counted only a few times. A much larger clone sits a single nucleotide away, making a read error possible. Since the CDR3 does not end with the conserved phenylalanine or tryptophan, this likely comes from a read error. The CDR3 reads CASSSGGGANVLTL. The CDR3 DNA reads as TGTGCCAGCAGTTCCGGGGGTGGGGCCAACGTCCTGACTTTA. The chain has TRBV6-5 and TRBJ2-6; D perhaps matches TRBD2 (6 bases). CDR3 length: 14 residues. Germline CDR1 and CDR2: MNHEY and SVGAGI. The V end was cut by 4 bases, the J end by 3 bases, with 7 bases between.

This clonotype was detected a few times. The chain couples TRBV18 to TRBJ2-6; no firm D call. The CDR3 consists of 14 residues. V lost 0 bases and J lost 6, with 6 bases in between. Germline CDR1 reads KGHSH; CDR2 reads LQKENI. CDR3 region: CASSPPYKANVLTF. CDR3 coding DNA: TGTGCCAGCTCACCACCATACAAGGCCAACGTCCTGACTTTC.

A word on this clonotype: One end of the junction does not line up with germline, which may come from a read error. The J gene is TRBJ2-1, the V gene TRBV6-1, with D perhaps being TRBD1 or TRBD2 (5 bases each). Germline CDR1 MNHNS, CDR2 SASEGT. This CDR3 region has 16 residues. The CDR3 sequence: CASGEEWGTSHNEQFF. As DNA, the CDR3 is TGTGCCAGCGGTGAAGAATGGGGGACCTCCCACAATGAGCAGTTCTTC.

This clonotype has ten or more counts. The J gene is TRBJ2-2, the V gene TRBV29-1; D is perhaps TRBD1 (5 bases). V was pared by 3 bases and J by 3 bases, with 8 bases between. The CDR3 contains 13 residues. The germline V gene encodes CDR1 SQVTM and CDR2 ANQGSEA. CDR3 protein: CSVEGPYTGELFF. DNA for the CDR3: TGCAGCGTTGAGGGGCCTTACACCGGGGAGCTGTTTTTT.

Concerning this clonotype: A read error is likely, as this CDR3 ends without the conserved phenylalanine or tryptophan. The chain recombines TRBV11-2 with TRBJ2-7; 7 bases align to TRBD2. V trimming: 5 bases; J trimming: 0 bases; junction bases outside the gene matches: 7. Germline CDR1 and CDR2: SGHAT and FQNNGV. The CDR3 has 15 amino acids. The CDR3 DNA follows: TGTGCCAGCAGCCCTTGGGCTAGCGGCTCCTACGAGCAGTACCAT. Translating gives CASSPWASGSYEQYH.

The chain combines TRBV12-3 or TRBV12-4 with TRBJ2-2; 7 bases line up with TRBD1. Germline trimming cut 6 bases from V and 6 bases from J; bases unmatched to any gene: 7. This CDR3 spans 14 amino acids. The DNA for the CDR3 is TGTGCCAGCAGCCCCAGGGGGTACGCCGGGGAGCTGTTTTTT. Protein product: CASSPRGYAGELFF.

At least ten counts were recorded for this clonotype. The rearrangement uses TRBV12-3 or TRBV12-4 and TRBJ2-5, with 7 bases matching TRBD2. Trimming removed 5 bases from V and 5 bases from J; junction bases left unmatched: 14. The CDR3 loop spans 16 amino acids. DNA of the CDR3: TGTGCCAGCAGTCCCCCAGGTGGGAGGGCCAAGGAGACCCAGTACTTC. Residues: CASSPPGGRAKETQYF.

This clonotype has a count of ten or more. V is TRBV10-2 and J is TRBJ2-3; 8 nucleotides line up with TRBD1. Per the germline V gene, CDR1 is WSHSY and CDR2 is SAAADI. J lost 2 bases, V lost 8 bases, and 3 bases had no gene match. This CDR3 has 13 amino acids. This chain's CDR3 is CASWTGNTDTQYF. CDR3 bases: TGCGCCAGCTGGACAGGGAACACAGATACGCAGTATTTT.

Details on this clonotype: Relative to the germline gene, one junction end is altered; a read error may explain this. The J gene is TRBJ1-1, the V gene TRBV6-1; a weak D match, TRBD1 (6 bases). This CDR3 comprises 14 residues. Germline assignment: CDR1 MNHNS and CDR2 SASEGT. As DNA, the CDR3 is TGTGCCAGCAGTCCGGGACATTCTTCATCTGAAACTTTCTTT. This translates into CASSPGHSSSETFF.

At least ten counts were recorded for this clonotype. The chain joins TRBV12-3 or TRBV12-4 to TRBJ2-7; D is unresolved. The germline V and J ends were trimmed by 4 bases and 6 bases, with 16 bases remaining between them. The CDR3 spans 14 residues. The CDR3 reads CASSSDPARAEQYF. The CDR3, as DNA: TGTGCCAGCAGTTCCGACCCCGCTAGGGCCGAGCAGTACTTC.

In this sample, this clonotype turned up once. A much larger clonotype is one base distant, so this may be a read error. The chain couples TRBV29-1 to TRBJ1-2; D is possibly TRBD1 (5 bases). CDR3 length: 15 amino acids. The germline gives CDR1 SQVTM, CDR2 ANQGSEA. The CDR3 loop reads CSVKEGRPANYGYSF. In DNA form, the CDR3 reads TGCAGCGTTAAGGAGGGGCGGCCAGCTAACTATGGCTACTCCTTC.

About this clonotype itself: This clone may be a read error of a much larger clone one base away. This chain links TRBV6-1 with TRBJ1-3, with D perhaps TRBD1 (5 bases). CDR3 length: 14 residues. CDR1 is MNHNS, CDR2 SASEGT, per germline. The CDR3 sequence is CATGTGSSGNSIYF. DNA of the CDR3: TGTGCCACCGGAACAGGAAGCTCTGGAAACTCCATATATTTT.